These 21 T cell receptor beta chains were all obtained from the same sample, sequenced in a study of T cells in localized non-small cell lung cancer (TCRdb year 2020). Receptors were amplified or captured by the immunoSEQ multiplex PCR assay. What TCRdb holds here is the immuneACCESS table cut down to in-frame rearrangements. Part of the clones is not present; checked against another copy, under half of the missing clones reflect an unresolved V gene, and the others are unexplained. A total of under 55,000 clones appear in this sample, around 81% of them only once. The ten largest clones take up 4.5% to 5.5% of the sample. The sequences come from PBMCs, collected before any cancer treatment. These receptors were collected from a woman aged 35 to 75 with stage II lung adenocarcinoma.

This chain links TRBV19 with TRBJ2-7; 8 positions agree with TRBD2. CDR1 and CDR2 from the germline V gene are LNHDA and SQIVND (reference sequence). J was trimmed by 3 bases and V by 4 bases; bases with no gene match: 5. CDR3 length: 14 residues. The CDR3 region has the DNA TGTGCCAGTAGTACCGGGGGGGCCGTCTACGAGCAGTACTTC. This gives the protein CASSTGGAVYEQYF.

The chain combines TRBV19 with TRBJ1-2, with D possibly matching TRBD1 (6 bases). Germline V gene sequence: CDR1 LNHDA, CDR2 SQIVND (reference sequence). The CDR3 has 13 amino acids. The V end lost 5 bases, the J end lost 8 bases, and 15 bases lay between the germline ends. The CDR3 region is CASSASRDIGYTF. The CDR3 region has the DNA TGTGCCAGTAGTGCCTCTCGGGACATCGGCTACACCTTC.

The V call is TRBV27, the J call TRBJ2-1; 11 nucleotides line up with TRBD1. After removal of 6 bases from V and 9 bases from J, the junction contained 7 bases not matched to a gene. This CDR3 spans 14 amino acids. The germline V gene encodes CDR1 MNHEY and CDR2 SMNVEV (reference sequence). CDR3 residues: CASSLGTGGREQFF. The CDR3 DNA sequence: TGTGCCAGCAGCCTCGGGACAGGGGGTCGTGAGCAGTTCTTC.

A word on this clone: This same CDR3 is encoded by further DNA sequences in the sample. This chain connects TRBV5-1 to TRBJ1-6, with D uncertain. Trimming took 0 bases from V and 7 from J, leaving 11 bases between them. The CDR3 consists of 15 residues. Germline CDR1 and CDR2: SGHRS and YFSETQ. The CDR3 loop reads CASSLGTGKNSPLHF. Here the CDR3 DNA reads TGCGCCAGCAGCTTGGGGACGGGCAAAAATTCACCCCTCCACTTT.

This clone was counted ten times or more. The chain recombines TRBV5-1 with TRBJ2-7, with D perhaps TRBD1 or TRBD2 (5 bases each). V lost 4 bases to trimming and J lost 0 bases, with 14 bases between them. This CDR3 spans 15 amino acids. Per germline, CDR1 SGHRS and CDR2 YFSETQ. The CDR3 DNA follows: TGCGCCAGCAGCGAGTCCGGGACGGCCTCCTACGAGCAGTACTTC. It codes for CASSESGTASYEQYF.

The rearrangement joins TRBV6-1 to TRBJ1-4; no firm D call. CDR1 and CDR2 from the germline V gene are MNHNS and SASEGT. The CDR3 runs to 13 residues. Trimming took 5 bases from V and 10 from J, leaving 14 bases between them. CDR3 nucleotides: TGTGCCAGCAGTCGCGGGCAGGACGGAAAACTGTTTTTT. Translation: CASSRGQDGKLFF.

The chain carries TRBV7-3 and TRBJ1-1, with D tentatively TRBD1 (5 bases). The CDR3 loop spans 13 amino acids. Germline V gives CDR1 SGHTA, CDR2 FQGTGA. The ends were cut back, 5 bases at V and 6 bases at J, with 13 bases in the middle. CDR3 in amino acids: CASSLDLTAEAFF. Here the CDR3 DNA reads TGTGCCAGCAGCCTTGATTTGACAGCTGAAGCTTTCTTT.

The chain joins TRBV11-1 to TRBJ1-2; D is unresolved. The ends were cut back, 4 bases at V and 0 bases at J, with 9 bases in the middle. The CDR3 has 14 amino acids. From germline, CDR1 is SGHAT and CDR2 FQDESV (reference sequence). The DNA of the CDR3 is TGTGCCAGCAGCTCCCGGTTCTCTAACTATGGCTACACCTTC. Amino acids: CASSSRFSNYGYTF.

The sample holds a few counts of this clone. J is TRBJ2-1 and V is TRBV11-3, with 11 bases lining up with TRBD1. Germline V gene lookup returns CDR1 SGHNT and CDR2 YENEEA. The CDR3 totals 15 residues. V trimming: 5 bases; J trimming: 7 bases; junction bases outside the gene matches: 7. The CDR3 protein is CASSPGQGAENEQFF. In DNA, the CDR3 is TGTGCCAGCAGCCCTGGACAGGGGGCAGAAAATGAGCAGTTCTTC.

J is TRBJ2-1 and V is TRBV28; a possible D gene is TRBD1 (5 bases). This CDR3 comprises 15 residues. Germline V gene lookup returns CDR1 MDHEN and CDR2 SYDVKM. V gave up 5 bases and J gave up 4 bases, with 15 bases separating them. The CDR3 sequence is CASSLQGTLYNEQFF. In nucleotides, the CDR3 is TGTGCCAGCAGTCTGCAGGGTACCCTGTACAATGAGCAGTTCTTC. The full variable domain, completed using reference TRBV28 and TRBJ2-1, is DVKVTQSSRYLVKRTGEKVFLECVQDMDHENMFWYRQDPGLGLRLIYFSYDVKMKEKGDIPEGYSVSREKKERFSLILESASTNQTSMYLCASSLQGTLYNEQFFGPGTRLTVL.

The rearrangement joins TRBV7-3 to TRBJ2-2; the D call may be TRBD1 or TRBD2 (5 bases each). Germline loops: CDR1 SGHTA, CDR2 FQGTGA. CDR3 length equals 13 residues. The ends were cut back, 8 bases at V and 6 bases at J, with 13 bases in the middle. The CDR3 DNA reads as TGTGCCAGCGTCGGACTCAGGGCCGGGGAGCTGTTTTTT. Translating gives CASVGLRAGELFF.

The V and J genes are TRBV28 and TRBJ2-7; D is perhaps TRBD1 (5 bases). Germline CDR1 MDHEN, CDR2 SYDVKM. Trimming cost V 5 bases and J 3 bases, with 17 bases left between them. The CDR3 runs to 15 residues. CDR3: CASSPNRNSHYEQYF. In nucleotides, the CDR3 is TGTGCCAGCAGTCCCAACAGGAATTCCCACTACGAGCAGTACTTC.

Here the CDR3 reads CASSAGQHMSEAFF. CDR3 coding DNA: TGTGCCAGTAGTGCGGGACAGCATATGAGTGAAGCTTTCTTT. The rearrangement joins TRBV19 to TRBJ1-1; 7 bases line up with TRBD1. Germline-derived CDR1 and CDR2 are LNHDA and SQIVND (reference sequence). V dropped 5 bases and J dropped 7; count of bases not matched to a gene: 10. The length of the CDR3 is 14 residues.

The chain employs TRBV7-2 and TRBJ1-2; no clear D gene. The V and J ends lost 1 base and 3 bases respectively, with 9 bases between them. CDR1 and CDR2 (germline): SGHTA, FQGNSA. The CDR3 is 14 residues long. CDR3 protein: CASSLVHGDYGYTF. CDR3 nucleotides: TGTGCCAGCAGCTTAGTTCACGGGGACTATGGCTACACCTTC.

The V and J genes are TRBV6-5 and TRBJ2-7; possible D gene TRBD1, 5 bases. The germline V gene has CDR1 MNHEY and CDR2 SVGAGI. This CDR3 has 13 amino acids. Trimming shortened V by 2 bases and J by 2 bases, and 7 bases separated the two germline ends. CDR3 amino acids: CASSYRGPYEQYF. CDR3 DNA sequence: TGTGCCAGCAGTTACAGGGGTCCCTACGAGCAGTACTTC.

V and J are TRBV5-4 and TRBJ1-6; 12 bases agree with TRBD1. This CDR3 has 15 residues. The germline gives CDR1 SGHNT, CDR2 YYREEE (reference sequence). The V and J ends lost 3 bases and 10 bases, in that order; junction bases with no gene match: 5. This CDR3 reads CASSSGQGARSPLHF. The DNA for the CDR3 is TGTGCCAGCAGCTCGGGACAGGGGGCAAGGTCACCCCTCCACTTT. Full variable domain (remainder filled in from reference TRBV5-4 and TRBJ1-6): ETGVTQSPTHLIKTRGQQVTLRCSSQSGHNTVSWYQQALGQGPQFIFQYYREEENGRGNFPPRFSGLQFPNYSSELNVNALELDDSALYLCASSSGQGARSPLHFGNGTRLTVT.

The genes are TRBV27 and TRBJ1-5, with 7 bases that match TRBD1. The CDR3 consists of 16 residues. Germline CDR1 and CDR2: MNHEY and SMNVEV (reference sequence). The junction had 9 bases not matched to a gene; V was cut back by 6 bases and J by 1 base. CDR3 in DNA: TGTGCCAGCAGCTCAGGAGGGGGCTGGAGCAATCAGCCCCAGCATTTT. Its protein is CASSSGGGWSNQPQHF.

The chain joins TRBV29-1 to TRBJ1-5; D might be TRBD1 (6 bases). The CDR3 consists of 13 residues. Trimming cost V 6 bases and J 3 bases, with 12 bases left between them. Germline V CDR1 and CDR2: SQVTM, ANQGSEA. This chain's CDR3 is CSVADSYNQPQHF. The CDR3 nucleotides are TGCAGCGTCGCGGACAGCTACAATCAGCCCCAGCATTTT.

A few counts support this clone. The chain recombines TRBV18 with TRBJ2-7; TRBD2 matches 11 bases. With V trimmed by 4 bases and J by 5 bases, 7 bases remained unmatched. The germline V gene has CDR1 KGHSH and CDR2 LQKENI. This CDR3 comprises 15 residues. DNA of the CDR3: TGTGCCAGCTCACGGCAACTAGCGGGGGAGAACGAGCAGTACTTC. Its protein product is CASSRQLAGENEQYF.

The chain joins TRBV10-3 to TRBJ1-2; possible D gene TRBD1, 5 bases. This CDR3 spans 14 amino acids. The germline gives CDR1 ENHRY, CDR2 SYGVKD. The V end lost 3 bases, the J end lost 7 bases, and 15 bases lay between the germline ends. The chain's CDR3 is CAISELGQGFGYTF. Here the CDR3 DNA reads TGTGCCATCAGTGAATTGGGGCAGGGCTTTGGCTACACCTTC.

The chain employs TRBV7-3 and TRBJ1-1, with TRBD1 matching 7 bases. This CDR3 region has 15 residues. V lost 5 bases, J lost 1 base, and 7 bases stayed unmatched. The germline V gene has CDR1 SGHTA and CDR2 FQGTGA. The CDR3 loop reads CASSMTGSGNTEAFF. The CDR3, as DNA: TGTGCCAGCAGCATGACAGGGTCGGGGAACACTGAAGCTTTCTTT.